These 24 T cell receptor beta chains share one sample of origin, sequenced in a study of blood T cell repertoires in COVID-19 (TCRdb year 2020). The protocol used for the library was the immunoSEQ multiplex PCR assay. Drawn from immuneACCESS, this table holds only the in-frame rearrangements with V and J called that TCRdb kept. Clones are partly lost; checked studies trace under half to an unresolved V gene and leave the rest unexplained. The sample table lists 180,000 or so clones, more than 80% of them with a count of one. The ten most abundant clones make up approximately 6.2% of the sample. Sequencing was done on a sample of PBMCs or T cells enriched from blood (not recorded which). These TCRs come from a man aged 35-49 years who had recovered from COVID-19.

The J gene is TRBJ2-1, the V gene TRBV27; D is possibly TRBD1 (6 bases). V dropped 2 bases and J dropped 1 base, with 15 bases sitting between them. This CDR3 region has 17 residues. Germline CDR1 and CDR2: MNHEY and SMNVEV (reference sequence). The CDR3, as DNA: TGTGCCAGCAGTTTAAAGCACAGGGTAGGGTCCTACAATGAGCAGTTCTTC. Translation gives CASSLKHRVGSYNEQFF.

This clone was detected only a few times. The J gene is TRBJ1-6, the V gene TRBV5-1, with D unclear. V was trimmed by 2 bases and J by 10 bases, leaving 10 bases between them. Germline values: CDR1 SGHRS, CDR2 YFSETQ. CDR3 length: 13 amino acids. CDR3 sequence (DNA): TGCGCCAGCAGCTTAATGGAGAAGTCACCCCTCCACTTT. Protein: CASSLMEKSPLHF.

This clone occurred once. The V gene is TRBV5-1, the J gene TRBJ2-2; tentative D call: TRBD1 (5 bases). The CDR3 has 15 residues. Germline V gene lookup returns CDR1 SGHRS and CDR2 YFSETQ. Trimming pared 4 bases from V and 4 bases from J, leaving 14 bases between. The CDR3 loop is CASSPTAISTGELFF. CDR3 DNA: TGCGCCAGCAGCCCGACAGCGATATCCACCGGGGAGCTGTTTTTT.

This clone was observed a handful of times. This chain links TRBV6-5 with TRBJ2-7, with TRBD1 matching over 7 bases. This CDR3 region has 11 residues. Germline V lookup: CDR1 MNHEY, CDR2 SVGAGI. The V and J ends lost 11 bases and 3 bases, in that order; junction bases with no gene match: 4. CDR3 protein: CACRQGYEQYF. CDR3 coding DNA: TGTGCCTGCCGACAGGGCTACGAGCAGTACTTC.

This clone was counted ten times or more. The rearrangement joins TRBV28 to TRBJ1-3, with 9 bases fitting TRBD1. With 6 bases clipped from V and 9 bases from J, the junction kept 15 bases outside the gene matches. This CDR3 has 16 amino acids. The V gene's germline CDR1 is MDHEN and CDR2 SYDVKM. The CDR3 reads CASSPAVDRGSGTIYF. DNA of the CDR3: TGTGCCAGCAGCCCCGCCGTGGACAGGGGCAGTGGCACCATATATTTT.

The V gene is TRBV19, the J gene TRBJ1-2, with unresolved D. The germline CDR1 and CDR2 sequences are LNHDA and SQIVND (reference sequence). The CDR3 has 16 residues. V lost 4 bases to trimming and J lost 6 bases, with 21 bases between them. CDR3 in amino acids: CASSKVWALSSDGYTF. Written as DNA, the CDR3 is TGTGCCAGTAGTAAAGTCTGGGCACTTTCCTCGGATGGCTACACCTTC.

V is TRBV24-1 and J is TRBJ2-5; D is ambiguous. Germline CDR1 is KGHDR and CDR2 is SFDVKD. Trimming took off 4 bases at V and 4 bases at J, with 6 bases between the two ends. This CDR3 contains 12 residues. This chain's CDR3 is CATSEVGETQYF. The CDR3 DNA reads as TGTGCCACCAGTGAAGTCGGAGAGACCCAGTACTTC.

The rearrangement links TRBV2 to TRBJ1-5, with 8 bases identical to TRBD1. J gave up 4 bases and V 2 bases, and 4 bases lay outside the gene matches. The CDR3 is 15 residues long. CDR1 SNHLY and CDR2 FYNNEI come from the germline V gene. CDR3 DNA sequence: TGTGCCAGCAGTGAAAGGGGACAGGCGAATCAGCCCCAGCATTTT. This translates into CASSERGQANQPQHF.

This clone was counted a few times. The chain carries TRBV6-5 and TRBJ1-1; D gene uncertain. The germline V and J ends were trimmed by 4 bases and 2 bases, with 11 bases remaining between them. The germline CDR1 and CDR2 sequences are MNHEY and SVGAGI. CDR3 length: 14 amino acids. The CDR3 spells CASSFEPRNTEAFF. CDR3 coding DNA: TGTGCCAGCAGTTTCGAGCCCCGCAACACTGAAGCTTTCTTT.

This clone appeared a single time. V and J are TRBV13 and TRBJ2-7; 7 bases line up with TRBD1. This CDR3 comprises 14 residues. Germline V gene sequence: CDR1 PRHDT, CDR2 FYEKMQ (reference sequence). V shed 8 bases, J shed 0 bases, and the junction held 7 bases outside the gene matches. In DNA, the CDR3 is TGTGCCAGCCAGGACCGGGACAGCTCCTACGAGCAGTACTTC. Protein: CASQDRDSSYEQYF. Combining the CDR3 with reference TRBV13 and TRBJ2-7 gives the whole variable domain AAGVIQSPRHLIKEKRETATLKCYPIPRHDTVYWYQQGPGQDPQFLISFYEKMQSDKGSIPDRFSAQQFSDYHSELNMSSLELGDSALYFCASQDRDSSYEQYFGPGTRLTVT.

The genes are TRBV3-1 (or the pseudogene TRBV3-2) and TRBJ1-1, with 7 bases lining up with TRBD1. Germline assignment: CDR1 LGHDT and CDR2 YNNKEL (reference sequence). CDR3 length: 16 amino acids. V was clipped by 3 bases and J by 4 bases; unmatched bases: 11. The DNA for the CDR3 is TGTGCCAGCAGCCAGATACCAGGGGGTGGGAGCACTGAAGCTTTCTTT. Encoded protein: CASSQIPGGGSTEAFF.

This clone was counted once. This chain connects TRBV7-2 to TRBJ1-1; no firm D call. Germline-derived CDR1 and CDR2 are SGHTA and FQGNSA. CDR3 length: 12 residues. V lost 2 bases and J lost 13, with 14 bases in between. Here the CDR3 reads CASSLPGLGVFF. In DNA form, the CDR3 reads TGTGCCAGCAGCTTACCGGGATTAGGTGTTTTCTTT.

This chain joins TRBV28 and TRBJ1-2, with 7 positions matching TRBD1. Germline values: CDR1 MDHEN, CDR2 SYDVKM. V trimming: 4 bases; J trimming: 5 bases; junction bases outside the gene matches: 13. The CDR3 sequence is 16 residues long. CDR3 nucleotides: TGTGCCAGCAGTTCCTCTGGGACAGCTTCCTGGTATGGCTACACCTTC. Protein sequence: CASSSSGTASWYGYTF.

The chain is built from TRBV19 and TRBJ1-1; possibly TRBD1 for D (5 bases). Per the germline V gene, CDR1 is LNHDA and CDR2 is SQIVND (reference sequence). Trimming stripped 3 bases from V and 4 bases from J, with 12 bases between. This CDR3 comprises 14 residues. In DNA form, the CDR3 reads TGTGCCAGTAGTATCGCAGGGAGGGGCACTGAAGCTTTCTTT. Protein: CASSIAGRGTEAFF.

The chain employs TRBV3-1 (or the pseudogene TRBV3-2) and TRBJ1-2; D not resolved. The CDR3 totals 12 residues. V lost 4 bases and J 9 bases, leaving 12 bases between the germline ends. Per the germline V gene, CDR1 is LGHDT and CDR2 is YNNKEL (reference sequence). The CDR3 sequence is CASSLTSSRYTF. The CDR3 bases are TGTGCCAGCAGCCTCACCTCGAGCCGCTACACCTTC.

This chain uses TRBV2 with TRBJ1-5, with 7 bases aligning to TRBD1. Per the germline V gene, CDR1 is SNHLY and CDR2 is FYNNEI. The V segment lost 2 bases and the J segment 4 bases; nucleotides outside the gene matches: 5. The CDR3 runs to 15 residues. The CDR3 protein is CASSEYRGGNQPQHF. The CDR3 region has the DNA TGTGCCAGCAGTGAATACAGGGGTGGGAATCAGCCCCAGCATTTT.

The chain recombines TRBV5-6 with TRBJ1-1; 11 bases fit TRBD1. The CDR3 spans 13 residues. The J segment lost 6 bases and the V segment lost 4 bases, leaving 2 bases of the junction unmatched. The germline V gene has CDR1 SGHDT and CDR2 YYEEEE. The CDR3 DNA follows: TGTGCCAGCAGCGGACAGGGGGCATCTGAAGCTTTCTTT. This encodes CASSGQGASEAFF.

The V gene is TRBV18, the J gene TRBJ2-5; perhaps TRBD2 as D (6 bases). V lost 5 bases, J lost 4 bases, and 14 bases lay in between. The CDR3 is 14 amino acids. Germline-derived CDR1 and CDR2 are KGHSH and LQKENI. The CDR3 DNA sequence: TGTGCCAGCTCAACAAGGGACTCCGGAGAGACCCAGTACTTC. Its protein is CASSTRDSGETQYF.

This sequence joins TRBV7-9 and TRBJ1-2; no definite D call. With 3 bases removed from V and 6 bases from J, the gap between germline ends came to 11 bases. The CDR3 length is 13 residues. Germline CDR1 and CDR2: SEHNR and FQNEAQ (reference sequence). Here the CDR3 reads CASSLSGSDGYTF. CDR3 DNA sequence: TGTGCCAGCAGCTTGAGTGGTAGCGATGGCTACACCTTC.

This clone was detected once. The chain links TRBV3-1 (or the pseudogene TRBV3-2) to TRBJ1-3; the D is unclear. This CDR3 has 17 residues. Trimming left V 0 bases short and J 0 bases short, with 12 bases between. Germline V gene lookup returns CDR1 LGHDT and CDR2 YNNKEL (reference sequence). CDR3: CASSQDLAGPSGNTIYF. In DNA, the CDR3 is TGTGCCAGCAGCCAAGATTTGGCAGGTCCCTCTGGAAACACCATATATTTT.

The chain recombines TRBV6-5 with TRBJ1-1; 9 bases line up with TRBD1. From germline, CDR1 is MNHEY and CDR2 SVGAGI. J lost 4 bases, V lost 2 bases, and 2 bases had no gene match. CDR3 length equals 14 residues. The CDR3: CASSYTGGGTEAFF. CDR3 DNA: TGTGCCAGCAGTTACACAGGGGGCGGCACTGAAGCTTTCTTT.

On this clone: Other nucleotide sequences from this sample produce the same CDR3. For the CDR3, the DNA is TGTGCCAGCAGCGTAGGTGCCAGGAACACCGGGGAGCTGTTTTTT. It codes for CASSVGARNTGELFF. The rearrangement links TRBV9 to TRBJ2-2; D gene unclear. The germline gives CDR1 SGDLS, CDR2 YYNGEE. Trimming removed 0 bases at V and 1 base at J, with 7 bases between. The CDR3 length is 15 residues.

This clone was seen repeatedly, ten times or more. V is TRBV24-1 and J is TRBJ2-1, with D perhaps matching TRBD1 (6 bases). V was clipped by 10 bases and J by 6 bases, with 12 bases between them. Germline assignment: CDR1 KGHDR and CDR2 SFDVKD. This CDR3 spans 12 amino acids. The chain's CDR3 is CATWDIGNEQFF. In nucleotides, the CDR3 is TGTGCCACTTGGGACATTGGCAATGAGCAGTTCTTC.

The chain uses TRBV7-9 and TRBJ1-4; D may be TRBD1 (6 bases). CDR1 SEHNR and CDR2 FQNEAQ come from the germline V gene (reference sequence). V was clipped by 6 bases and J by 5 bases, with 16 bases between them. The CDR3 is 15 amino acids. This chain's CDR3 is CASSFPKGGNEKLFF. The CDR3 nucleotides read TGTGCCAGCAGTTTCCCGAAGGGGGGGAATGAAAAACTGTTTTTT.